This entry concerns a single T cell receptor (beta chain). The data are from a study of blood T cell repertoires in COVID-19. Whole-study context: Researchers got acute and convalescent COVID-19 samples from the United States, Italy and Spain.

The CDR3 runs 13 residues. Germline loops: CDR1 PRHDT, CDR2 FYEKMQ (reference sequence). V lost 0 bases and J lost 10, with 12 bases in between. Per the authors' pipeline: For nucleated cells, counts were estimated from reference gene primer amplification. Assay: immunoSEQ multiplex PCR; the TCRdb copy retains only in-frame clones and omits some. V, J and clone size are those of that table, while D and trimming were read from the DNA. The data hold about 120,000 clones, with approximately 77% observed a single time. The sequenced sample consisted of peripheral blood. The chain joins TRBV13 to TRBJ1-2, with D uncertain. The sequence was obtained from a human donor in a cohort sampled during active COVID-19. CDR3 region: CASSLGAPVDYTF. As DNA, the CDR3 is TGTGCCAGCAGCTTAGGAGCCCCGGTCGACTACACCTTC.